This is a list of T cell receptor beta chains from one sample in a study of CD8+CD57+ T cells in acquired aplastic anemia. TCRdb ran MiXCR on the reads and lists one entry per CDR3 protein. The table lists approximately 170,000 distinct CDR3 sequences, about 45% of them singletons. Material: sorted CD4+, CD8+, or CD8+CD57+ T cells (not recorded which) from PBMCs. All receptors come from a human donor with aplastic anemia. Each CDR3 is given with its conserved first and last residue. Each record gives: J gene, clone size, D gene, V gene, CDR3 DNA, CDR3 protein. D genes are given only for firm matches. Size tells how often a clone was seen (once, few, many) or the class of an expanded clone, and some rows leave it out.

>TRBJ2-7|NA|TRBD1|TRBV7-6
TGTGCCAGCAGCCCCAGGACAGGGGGCTACGAGCAGTACTTC
CASSPRTGGYEQYF
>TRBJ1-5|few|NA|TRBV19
TGTGCCAGTAGTATAGACGACAGCGCCAATCAGCCCCAGCATTTT
CASSIDDSANQPQHF
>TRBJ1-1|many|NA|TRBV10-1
TGCGCCAGCTTAAAACAGGGATGGGGTCGGAACACTGAAGCTTTCTTT
CASLKQGWGRNTEAFF
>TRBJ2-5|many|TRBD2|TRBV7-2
TGTGCCAGCAGCTTAGGGGTCAGCGGGGGGGGAGAGACCCAGTACTTC
CASSLGVSGGGETQYF
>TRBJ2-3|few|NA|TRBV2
TGTGCCAGCAGTCTCGCAAATACGCAGTATTTT
CASSLANTQYF
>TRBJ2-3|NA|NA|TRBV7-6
TGTGCCAGCCGCTTGGCGGGTGGGAGCACAGATACGCAGTATTTT
CASRLAGGSTDTQYF
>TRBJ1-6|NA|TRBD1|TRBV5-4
TGTGCCAGCAGCGGAACAGGGGTGGCCTATAATTCACCCCTCCACTTT
CASSGTGVAYNSPLHF
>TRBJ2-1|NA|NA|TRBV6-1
TGTGCCAGCAGTGAATGGGACCAGCGGTCCAATGAGCAGTTCTTC
CASSEWDQRSNEQFF
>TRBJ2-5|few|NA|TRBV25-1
TGTGCCAGCAGTGAATGGGATGGGGTGGAGACCCAGTACTTC
CASSEWDGVETQYF
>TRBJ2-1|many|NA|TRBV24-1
TGTGCCACCAGTGATTTTGGAGAGCAGTTCTTC
CATSDFGEQFF
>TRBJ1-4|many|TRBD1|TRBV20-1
TGCAGTGCTAGTACAGGGGGCTTTGAAAAACTGTTTTTT
CSASTGGFEKLFF
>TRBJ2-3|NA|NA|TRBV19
TGTGCTAGCAGTGTTACAGCTTCTAGCACAGATACGCAGTATTTT
CASSVTASSTDTQYF
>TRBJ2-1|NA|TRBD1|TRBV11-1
TGTGCCAGCAGCCCCGGGACAGGGTACAATGAGCAGTTCTTC
CASSPGTGYNEQFF
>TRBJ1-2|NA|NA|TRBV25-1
TGTGCCAGCAGTGAATATGTCGCGGCCAGGGCTAACTATGGCTACACCTTC
CASSEYVAARANYGYTF
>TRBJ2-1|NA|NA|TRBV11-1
TGTGCCAGCAGCTTAGACCTCTCGATGGGGTCCAATGAGCAGTTCTTC
CASSLDLSMGSNEQFF
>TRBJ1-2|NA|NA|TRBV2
TGTGCCAGCAGGGGGGGGCCGGTGGCTTATGGCTACACCTTC
CASRGGPVAYGYTF
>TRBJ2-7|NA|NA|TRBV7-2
TGTGCCAGCAGCGCCCAGGGGCCCGAGCAGTACTTC
CASSAQGPEQYF
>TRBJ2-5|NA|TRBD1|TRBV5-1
TGCGCCAGCAGCGTGCCGGGACAGAAAGAGACCCAGTACTTC
CASSVPGQKETQYF
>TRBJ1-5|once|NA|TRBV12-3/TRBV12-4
TGTGCCAGCAGCTTTTCGGGACACCTCAATCAGCCCCAGCATTTT
CASSFSGHLNQPQHF
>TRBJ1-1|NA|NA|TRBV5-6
TGTGCCAGCAGCTTGAGAAGTTCTATTGAAGCTTTCTTT
CASSLRSSIEAFF
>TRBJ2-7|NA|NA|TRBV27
TGTGCCAGCAGTTTATCGGCAGGGACCTACGAGCAGTACTTC
CASSLSAGTYEQYF
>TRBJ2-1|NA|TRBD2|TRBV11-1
TGTGCCATAGGGCGCGGGAGGGCCGCGAATGAGCAGTTCTTC
CAIGRGRAANEQFF
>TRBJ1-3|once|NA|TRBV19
TGTGCCAGTAGGGCGGGAGCGAACACCATATATTTT
CASRAGANTIYF
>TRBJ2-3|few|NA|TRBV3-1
TGTGCCAGCAGCCAAGATCCCACAGGGGGGGTAGATACGCAGTATTTT
CASSQDPTGGVDTQYF
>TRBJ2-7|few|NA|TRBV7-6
TGTGCCAGCAGCCGGACGGAGGGAACCGAGCAGTACTTC
CASSRTEGTEQYF
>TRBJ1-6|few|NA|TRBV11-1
TGTGCCAGCAGCTTACATGGGACATCTTATTCACCCCTCCACTTT
CASSLHGTSYSPLHF
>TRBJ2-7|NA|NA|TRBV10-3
TGTGCCATCAGTGAGTCAGGGGTGGCCTACGAGCAGTACTTC
CAISESGVAYEQYF
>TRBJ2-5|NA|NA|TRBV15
TGTGCCACCAGCAGGCTCGGGGGCCGTGACCAAGAGACCCAGTACTTC
CATSRLGGRDQETQYF
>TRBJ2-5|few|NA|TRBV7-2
TGTGCCAGCAGCTCTTCAGGGACCCAGTACTTC
CASSSSGTQYF
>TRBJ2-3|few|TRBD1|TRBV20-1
TGCAGTGCACCCGACAGGGAAGCCACAGATACGCAGTATTTT
CSAPDREATDTQYF
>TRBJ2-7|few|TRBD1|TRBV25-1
TGTGCCAGCGGACCGCCGGGACAGGGGCCCAACGAGCAGTACTTC
CASGPPGQGPNEQYF
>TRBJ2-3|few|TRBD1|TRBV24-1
TGTGCCACCAGTGACAGACAGGGGCGAACGACCACAGATACGCAGTATTTT
CATSDRQGRTTTDTQYF
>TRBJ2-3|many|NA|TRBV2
TGTGCCAGCAGGGGATCCCAAGATACGCAGTATTTT
CASRGSQDTQYF
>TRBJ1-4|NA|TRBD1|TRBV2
TGTGCCAGCAGTCGGGACAGGGAAGGTCGAGATAACGAAAAACTGTTTTTT
CASSRDREGRDNEKLFF
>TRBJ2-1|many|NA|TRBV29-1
TGCAGCGTTAAAGGGGAGACCTACAATGAGCAGTTCTTC
CSVKGETYNEQFF
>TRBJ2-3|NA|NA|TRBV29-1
TGCAGCGTTGCGACAGGCCTCAATCAGCCCCAGTATTTT
CSVATGLNQPQYF
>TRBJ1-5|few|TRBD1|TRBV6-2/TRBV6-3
TGTGCCAGCAGTTCCCGGGACAGGGGCCAGCCCCAGCATTTT
CASSSRDRGQPQHF
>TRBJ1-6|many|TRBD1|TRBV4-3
TGCGCCAGCAGCCAAGAAGTCCGACAGGGGAGTTCACCCCTCCACTTT
CASSQEVRQGSSPLHF
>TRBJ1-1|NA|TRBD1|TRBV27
TGTGCCAGCAGCCGGGTCCTGACAGGGAGCACTGAAGCTTTCTTT
CASSRVLTGSTEAFF
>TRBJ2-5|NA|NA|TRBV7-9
TGTGCCAGCAGATCTTCAGGGTCCCAACCCCAAGAGACCCAGTACTTC
CASRSSGSQPQETQYF
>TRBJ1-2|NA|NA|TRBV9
TGTGCCAGCAGCGTGCGAAACAGGGATTATGGCTACACCTTC
CASSVRNRDYGYTF
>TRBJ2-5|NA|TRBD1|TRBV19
TGTGCCAGTAGTTCCCGGGACAGGGGGCGCTTGAAGGAGACCCAGTACTTC
CASSSRDRGRLKETQYF